These 21 T cell receptor beta chains came from one sample sequenced in a study of monozygotic twins with cystic fibrosis. The protocol was immunoSEQ multiplex PCR, while the TCRdb copy is restricted to in-frame clones and leaves out a portion. The sample lists more than 12,000 clones, roughly 98% occurring once. Sequencing was carried out using blood. The receptors come from a girl aged 2 to 9 with cystic fibrosis.

The V call is TRBV30, the J call TRBJ1-2; D is unclear. Germline V gives CDR1 GTSNPN, CDR2 SVGIG (reference sequence). The CDR3 runs 14 residues. Trimming left V 6 bases short and J 6 bases short, with 20 bases between. CDR3 nucleotide sequence: TGTGCCTGCACGTCCGGGCCCCAGAAGGATGGCTACACCTTC. It codes for CACTSGPQKDGYTF.

The J gene is TRBJ2-1, the V gene TRBV14; 9 nucleotides match TRBD2. The CDR3 length is 16 residues. V gave up 4 bases and J gave up 9 bases; unmatched junction bases: 13. Germline V gives CDR1 SGHDN, CDR2 FVKESK. This chain's CDR3 is CASSRRRGRAWGEQFF. The DNA for the CDR3 is TGTGCCAGCAGCCGTCGCCGCGGGAGGGCCTGGGGTGAGCAGTTCTTC. Full variable domain (outside the CDR3, taken from reference TRBV14 and TRBJ2-1): EAGVTQFPSHSVIEKGQTVTLRCDPISGHDNLYWYRRVMGKEIKFLLHFVKESKQDESGMPNNRFLAERTGGTYSTLKVQPAELEDSGVYFCASSRRRGRAWGEQFFGPGTRLTVL.

This chain joins TRBV29-1 and TRBJ1-1; 10 bases are shared with TRBD1. The CDR3 sequence is 14 residues long. Germline CDR1 and CDR2: SQVTM and ANQGSEA. Trimming removed 3 bases from V and 4 bases from J; junction bases left unmatched: 5. The CDR3, as DNA: TGCAGCGTTGACCCGACAGGGGGCCTCACTGAAGCTTTCTTT. Translated, it gives CSVDPTGGLTEAFF.

The gene calls are TRBV28 and TRBJ2-7, with 9 bases aligning to TRBD1. CDR1 is MDHEN, CDR2 SYDVKM, per germline. J was trimmed by 0 bases and V by 6 bases; bases with no gene match: 6. This CDR3 comprises 15 residues. In DNA form, the CDR3 reads TGTGCCAGCAGATTGCCGGGACAGGGCTCCTACGAGCAGTACTTC. Translated: CASRLPGQGSYEQYF.

The chain uses TRBV11-2 and TRBJ2-5; 11 positions agree with TRBD2. Germline V gives CDR1 SGHAT, CDR2 FQNNGV. J gave up 1 base and V 5 bases, and 9 bases lay outside the gene matches. The length of the CDR3 is 17 residues. The CDR3 nucleotides are TGTGCCAGCAGCCCCTCGGCTAGCGGGAGGCGCCAAGAGACCCAGTACTTC. Amino acid sequence: CASSPSASGRRQETQYF.

The chain has TRBV5-6 and TRBJ1-1; D is ambiguous. This CDR3 spans 13 amino acids. Germline V gene lookup returns CDR1 SGHDT and CDR2 YYEEEE. Deletions cut 4 bases from V and 1 base from J, with 8 bases between. CDR3 residues: CASSPNKNTEAFF. CDR3 DNA sequence: TGTGCCAGCAGCCCCAACAAGAACACTGAAGCTTTCTTT.

The chain recombines TRBV7-6 with TRBJ2-5; 10 positions agree with TRBD1. Trimming took 4 bases from V and 1 from J; bases not matched to a gene: 6. This CDR3 is 16 amino acids long. Germline values: CDR1 SGHVS, CDR2 FNYEAQ. This chain's CDR3 is CASSSAGQGFQETQYF. CDR3 in DNA: TGTGCCAGCAGCTCGGCGGGACAGGGGTTCCAAGAGACCCAGTACTTC.

This rearrangement joins TRBV4-2 to TRBJ2-2; TRBD2 matches at 8 bases. This CDR3 is 15 amino acids long. Germline CDR1 reads LGHNA; CDR2 reads YNFKEQ. With V trimmed by 1 base and J by 6 bases, 4 bases remained unmatched. In nucleotides, the CDR3 is TGTGCCAGCAGCCAAGGCGGGGGGCAGGCCGGGGAGCTGTTTTTT. Protein product: CASSQGGGQAGELFF.

About this clone itself: Different DNA sequences within this sample yield the same CDR3. The V and J genes are TRBV5-1 and TRBJ2-7, with 8 bases lining up with TRBD1. The CDR3 runs 15 residues. V lost 0 bases and J lost 3; bases outside the gene matches: 5. CDR1 is SGHRS, CDR2 YFSETQ, per germline. The chain's CDR3 is CASSLDAGGFYEQYF. CDR3 bases: TGCGCCAGCAGCTTGGATGCAGGGGGCTTCTACGAGCAGTACTTC.

The chain recombines TRBV2 with TRBJ2-5, with TRBD1 matching 10 bases. With V trimmed by 5 bases and J by 4 bases, 4 bases remained unmatched. The CDR3 has 14 residues. Germline assignment: CDR1 SNHLY and CDR2 FYNNEI. The CDR3 DNA sequence: TGTGCCAGCAGTTCTGGACAGGGGGGAGAGACCCAGTACTTC. Protein: CASSSGQGGETQYF.

J is TRBJ1-3 and V is TRBV6-1; 8 bases agree with TRBD1. Germline CDR1 MNHNS, CDR2 SASEGT. The V gene end was trimmed by 6 bases and the J gene end by 4 bases; junction bases not matched to a gene: 8. There are 15 residues in the CDR3. As DNA, the CDR3 is TGTGCCAGCAGCTTACAGGGGGATGGCGGAAACACCATATATTTT. As protein: CASSLQGDGGNTIYF.

The rearrangement joins TRBV6-5 to TRBJ2-1; D is undetermined. The CDR3 is 15 amino acids. Germline V gene sequence: CDR1 MNHEY, CDR2 SVGAGI. Trimming took off 6 bases at V and 0 bases at J, with 12 bases between the two ends. The CDR3 loop reads CASRLVPSSYNEQFF. The CDR3 DNA sequence: TGTGCCAGCAGGCTAGTCCCCAGCTCCTACAATGAGCAGTTCTTC.

The V gene is TRBV6-1, the J gene TRBJ2-7, with no clear D. CDR1 and CDR2 from the germline V gene are MNHNS and SASEGT. V lost 8 bases and J 4 bases, leaving 9 bases between the germline ends. CDR3 length equals 11 residues. CDR3 protein: CASFDSYEQYF. The CDR3 DNA is TGTGCCAGCTTCGACTCTTACGAGCAGTACTTC.

The chain employs TRBV2 and TRBJ1-1; TRBD1 matches at 7 bases. The CDR3 runs to 15 residues. Germline CDR1 reads SNHLY; CDR2 reads FYNNEI. V lost 7 bases and J lost 1; bases outside the gene matches: 9. Here the CDR3 DNA reads TGTGCCAGCACCCAGGTGGGACAGACGAACACTGAAGCTTTCTTT. This encodes CASTQVGQTNTEAFF.

The V and J genes are TRBV19 and TRBJ2-7; 9 bases map to TRBD2. The CDR3 is made up of 15 amino acids. Germline CDR1 reads LNHDA; CDR2 reads SQIVND (reference sequence). With V trimmed by 1 base and J by 3 bases, 4 bases remained unmatched. The CDR3 nucleotides read TGTGCCAGTAGTATAGTAGCGGGAGAAGACTACGAGCAGTACTTC. As protein: CASSIVAGEDYEQYF.

This clone occurred once. This chain uses TRBV6-5 with TRBJ2-7, with 13 bases aligning to TRBD2. The CDR3 runs to 16 residues. The V gene's germline CDR1 is MNHEY and CDR2 SVGAGI. The ends lost 3 bases at V and 7 bases at J; junction bases unmatched: 9. The CDR3 reads CASSYLTSGRPGEQYF. The CDR3, as DNA: TGTGCCAGCAGTTATCTGACTAGCGGGAGGCCGGGAGAGCAGTACTTC.

The chain has TRBV7-9 and TRBJ1-2; D call uncertain. The ends were cut back, 1 base at V and 1 base at J, with 4 bases in the middle. This CDR3 contains 13 residues. Germline loops: CDR1 SEHNR, CDR2 FQNEAQ (reference sequence). The DNA of the CDR3 is TGTGCCAGCAGCTTAGGTATTAACTATGGCTACACCTTC. It specifies CASSLGINYGYTF.

This chain uses TRBV5-1 with TRBJ2-7; D possibly uses TRBD1 or TRBD2 (5 bases each). CDR1 SGHRS and CDR2 YFSETQ come from the germline V gene. The V end lost 0 bases, the J end lost 2 bases, and 9 bases lay between the germline ends. CDR3 size: 14 residues. The CDR3 sequence is CASSLEGPPYEQYF. The DNA of the CDR3 is TGCGCCAGCAGCTTGGAGGGACCCCCCTACGAGCAGTACTTC.

The rearrangement joins TRBV5-6 to TRBJ1-5; D is ambiguous. Looked up from germline, CDR1 is SGHDT and CDR2 is YYEEEE. The V and J ends lost 0 bases and 10 bases respectively, with 8 bases between them. This CDR3 is built from 12 residues. CDR3 sequence reads: CASSLATGPQHF. Written as DNA, the CDR3 is TGTGCCAGCAGCTTGGCGACGGGCCCCCAGCATTTT. Based on the CDR3 plus reference TRBV5-6 and TRBJ1-5, the full variable domain is DAGVTQSPTHLIKTRGQQVTLRCSPKSGHDTVSWYQQALGQGPQFIFQYYEEEERQRGNFPDRFSGHQFPNYSSELNVNALLLGDSALYLCASSLATGPQHFGDGTRLSIL.

As DNA, the CDR3 is TGTGCCAGCAGCCTCCCCCTTACAGGGCTGGGGTATGGCTACACCTTC. The encoded protein is CASSLPLTGLGYGYTF. V gene TRBV2 combines with J gene TRBJ1-2; maybe TRBD1 (6 bases). This CDR3 region has 16 residues. CDR1 and CDR2 (germline): SNHLY, FYNNEI. Trimming removed 6 bases from V and 5 bases from J, with 22 bases in between.

The chain has TRBV28 and TRBJ2-1; no firm D call. The CDR3 has 11 residues. Per the germline V gene, CDR1 is MDHEN and CDR2 is SYDVKM. V dropped 2 bases and J dropped 5 bases, with 1 base sitting between them. CDR3 protein: CASSLDNEQFF. In nucleotides, the CDR3 is TGTGCCAGCAGTTTAGACAATGAGCAGTTCTTC.